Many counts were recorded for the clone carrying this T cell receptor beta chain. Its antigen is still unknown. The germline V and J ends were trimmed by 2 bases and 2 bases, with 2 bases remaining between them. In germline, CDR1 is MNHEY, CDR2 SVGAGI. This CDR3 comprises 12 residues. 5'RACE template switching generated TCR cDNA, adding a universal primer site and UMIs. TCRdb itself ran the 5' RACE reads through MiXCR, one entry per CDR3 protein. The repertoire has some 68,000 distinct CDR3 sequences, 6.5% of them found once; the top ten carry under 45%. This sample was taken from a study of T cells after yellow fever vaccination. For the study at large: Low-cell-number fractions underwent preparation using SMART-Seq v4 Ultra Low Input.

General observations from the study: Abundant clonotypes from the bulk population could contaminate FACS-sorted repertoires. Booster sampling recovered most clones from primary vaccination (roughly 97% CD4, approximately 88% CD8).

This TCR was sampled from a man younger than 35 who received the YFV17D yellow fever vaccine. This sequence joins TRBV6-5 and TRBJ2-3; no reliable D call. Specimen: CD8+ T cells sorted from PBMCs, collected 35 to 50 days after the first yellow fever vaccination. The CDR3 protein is CASSYDTDTQYF. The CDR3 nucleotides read TGTGCCAGCAGTTACGACACAGATACGCAGTATTTT.